The rows below give T cell receptor beta chains drawn from one sample of a study of blood T cell repertoires in COVID-19. The table came from immunoSEQ multiplex PCR; TCRdb's copy has only in-frame clones and leaves some out. Of around 31,000 clones in the sample, 85% to 90% were seen once. Material for sequencing was peripheral blood. The receptors were sampled from a man aged 60 to 75 with acute or convalescent COVID-19. The conserved cysteine and the conserved F or W are not part of the CDR3 here.

>TRBV7-9|13
ASSSTGGGGDEQF
>TRBV5-6|10
ASTRTGNEAF
>TRBV5-6|12
ASSPLSRNTEAF
>TRBV10-3|12
AISDPAAGGEQY
>TRBV5-1|15
ASSLGPTTGVGYEQY
>TRBV19|12
ASRGQGKTTEAF
>TRBV18|12
ASSPDRGGYEQY
>TRBV19|12
ASTSTGLNEKLF
>TRBV16|13
ASSQLREFTDTQY
>TRBV7-9|11
ASSERTGYEQY
>TRBV24-1|12
ATRGTGENQPQH
>TRBV4-2|14
ASSQEERLGVYGYT
>TRBV24-1|12
ATSDFNSYNEQF
>TRBV19|13
ASSIVGGNNYGYT
>TRBV7-3|12
ASSLSGGVAEAF
>TRBV20-1|9
SGTGGYGYT
>TRBV10-3|13
AIRNDLVGANVLT
>TRBV3-1/TRBV3-2|11
ASSHLNTGELF